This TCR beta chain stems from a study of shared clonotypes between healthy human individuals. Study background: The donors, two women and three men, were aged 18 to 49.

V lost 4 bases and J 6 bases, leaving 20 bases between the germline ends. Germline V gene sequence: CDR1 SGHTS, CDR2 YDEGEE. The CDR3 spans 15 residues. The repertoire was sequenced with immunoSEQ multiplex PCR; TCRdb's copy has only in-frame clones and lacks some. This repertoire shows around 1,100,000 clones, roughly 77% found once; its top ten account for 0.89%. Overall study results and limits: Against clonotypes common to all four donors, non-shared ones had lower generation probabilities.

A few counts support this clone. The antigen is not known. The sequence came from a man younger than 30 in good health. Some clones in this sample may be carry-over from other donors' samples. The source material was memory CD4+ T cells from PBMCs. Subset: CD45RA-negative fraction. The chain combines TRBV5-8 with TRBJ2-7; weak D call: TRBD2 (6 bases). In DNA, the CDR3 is TGTGCCAGCAGCCTCGGGTTCAGGGAGGAGGGCGAGCAGTACTTC. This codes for CASSLGFREEGEQYF. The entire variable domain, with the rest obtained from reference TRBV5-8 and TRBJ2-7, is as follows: EAGVTQSPTHLIKTRGQQATLRCSPISGHTSVYWYQQALGLGLQFLLWYDEGEERNRGNFPPRFSGRQFPNYSSELNVNALELEDSALYLCASSLGFREEGEQYFGPGTRLTVT.